What follows are 9 T cell receptor beta chains derived from one specimen sequenced in a study of T-cell reconstitution after alpha-beta-depleted transplantation in children. Unique molecular identifiers tagged the TCRbeta library. TCRdb fed the PCR reads into MiXCR, producing one record per CDR3 protein. Of 640,000 or so distinct CDR3 sequences detected, roughly 17% appear once; the ten largest clones hold around 0.96%. This sample comprised PBMCs from the stem cell graft donor, obtained from the stem cell graft. These receptors all stem from a human donor who donated a stem cell graft to a child with acute myeloid leukemia.

This clonotype came up once. CDR3 in amino acids: CASSFRKRTDTQYF. DNA for the CDR3: TGTGCCAGCAGCTTCCGGAAGCGGACAGATACGCAGTATTTT. The gene calls are TRBV11-2 and TRBJ2-3; a possible D gene is TRBD2 (5 bases). V was pared by 3 bases and J by 3 bases, with 10 bases between. This CDR3 contains 14 residues. Germline V gene data show CDR1 as SGHAT and CDR2 as FQNNGV.

This clonotype was observed many times. The gene calls are TRBV29-1 and TRBJ2-3; unclear D gene. The germline V gene has CDR1 SQVTM and CDR2 ANQGSEA. Trimming shortened V by 1 base and J by 4 bases, and 15 bases separated the two germline ends. The CDR3 sequence is 15 residues long. The CDR3, as DNA: TGCAGCGTTGAAGGCAGGCTCATTCGGCCAGATACGCAGTATTTT. Residues: CSVEGRLIRPDTQYF.

There are a few counts of this clonotype. This chain links TRBV4-1 with TRBJ1-5; D not certain. Per germline, CDR1 MGHRA and CDR2 YSYEKL. With 1 base removed from V and 6 bases from J, the gap between germline ends came to 16 bases. This CDR3 contains 16 residues. The CDR3 bases are TGCGCCAGCAGCCAAGGCGGCGGTTTAGCGGGTCAGCCCCAGCATTTT. Its translation is CASSQGGGLAGQPQHF.

This clonotype showed up many times. The V gene is TRBV5-1, the J gene TRBJ2-1; the D is unclear. CDR1 and CDR2 from the germline V gene are SGHRS and YFSETQ. Trimming left V 1 base short and J 0 bases short, with 14 bases between. The CDR3 runs to 17 residues. CDR3 amino acids: CASSLIPGLDSYNEQFF. In DNA, the CDR3 is TGCGCCAGCAGCTTGATTCCTGGCCTAGACTCCTACAATGAGCAGTTCTTC. Based on the CDR3 plus reference TRBV5-1 and TRBJ2-1, the full variable domain is KAGVTQTPRYLIKTRGQQVTLSCSPISGHRSVSWYQQTPGQGLQFLFEYFSETQRNKGNFPGRFSGRQFSNSRSEMNVSTLELGDSALYLCASSLIPGLDSYNEQFFGPGTRLTVL.

V and J are TRBV5-1 and TRBJ2-2; no firm D call. V was shortened by 5 bases and J by 2 bases, with 13 bases between the two germline ends. Germline CDR1 SGHRS, CDR2 YFSETQ. The CDR3 totals 15 residues. CDR3 DNA sequence: TGCGCCAGCAGACCCGCGCGGCTCAACACCGGGGAGCTGTTTTTT. This codes for CASRPARLNTGELFF. The entire variable domain, with the rest obtained from reference TRBV5-1 and TRBJ2-2, is as follows: KAGVTQTPRYLIKTRGQQVTLSCSPISGHRSVSWYQQTPGQGLQFLFEYFSETQRNKGNFPGRFSGRQFSNSRSEMNVSTLELGDSALYLCASRPARLNTGELFFGEGSRLTVL.

A few counts support this clonotype. V is TRBV4-2 and J is TRBJ2-5, with no clear D. CDR1 and CDR2 from the germline V gene are LGHNA and YNFKEQ. The CDR3 loop spans 14 amino acids. Between the trimmed V and J ends, which lost 0 bases and 1 base, there was a span of 6 bases. The CDR3: CASSQDDIQETQYF. Here the CDR3 DNA reads TGTGCCAGCAGCCAAGACGACATCCAAGAGACCCAGTACTTC.

This clonotype was detected ten times or more. The V and J genes are TRBV20-1 and TRBJ1-1; D may be TRBD1 (5 bases). The germline gives CDR1 DFQATT, CDR2 SNEGSKA (reference sequence). The germline V and J ends were trimmed by 4 bases and 5 bases, with 11 bases remaining between them. The CDR3 spans 12 residues. CDR3 protein: CSATRGGTEAFF. CDR3 DNA sequence: TGCAGTGCTACCCGGGGGGGGACTGAAGCTTTCTTT.

Many counts were recorded for this clonotype. The chain is built from TRBV20-1 and TRBJ1-6; D is unclear. Looked up from germline, CDR1 is DFQATT and CDR2 is SNEGSKA (reference sequence). The CDR3 sequence is 10 residues long. With 5 bases removed from V and 12 bases from J, the gap between germline ends came to 8 bases. The CDR3 region has the DNA TGCAGTGCTGGGAATAAACCCCTCCACTTT. Its protein is CSAGNKPLHF.

This clonotype has only a few counts. This chain links TRBV12-3 or TRBV12-4 with TRBJ2-3, with D hard to call. The V end lost 7 bases, the J end lost 6 bases, and 17 bases lay between the germline ends. CDR3 length: 14 residues. The CDR3 region is CASTLPREVDTQYF. Written as DNA, the CDR3 is TGTGCCAGCACTCTTCCGAGAGAGGTGGATACGCAGTATTTT.